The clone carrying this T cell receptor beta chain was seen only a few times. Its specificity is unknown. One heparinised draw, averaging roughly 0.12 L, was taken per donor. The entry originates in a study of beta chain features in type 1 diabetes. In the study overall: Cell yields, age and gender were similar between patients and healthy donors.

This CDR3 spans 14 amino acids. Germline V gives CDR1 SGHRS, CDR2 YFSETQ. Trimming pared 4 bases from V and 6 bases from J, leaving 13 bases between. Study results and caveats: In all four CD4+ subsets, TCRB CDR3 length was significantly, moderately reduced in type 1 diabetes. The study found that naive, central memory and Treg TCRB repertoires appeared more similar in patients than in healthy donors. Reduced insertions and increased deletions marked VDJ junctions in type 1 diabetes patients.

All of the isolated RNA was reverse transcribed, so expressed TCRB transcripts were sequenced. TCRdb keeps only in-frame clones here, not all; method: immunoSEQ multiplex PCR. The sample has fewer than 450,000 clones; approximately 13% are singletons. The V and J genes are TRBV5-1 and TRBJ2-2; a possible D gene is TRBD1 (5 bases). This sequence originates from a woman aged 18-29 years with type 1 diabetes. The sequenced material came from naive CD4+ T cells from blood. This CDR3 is CASSMTVVAGELFF. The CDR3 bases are TGCGCCAGCAGCATGACAGTTGTTGCCGGGGAGCTGTTTTTT.